Below, 6 T cell receptor beta chains from the same sample are listed, as sequenced in a study of shared clonotypes between healthy human individuals (TCRdb year 2020). CD8 naive samples consisted of CD45RO-negative cells that were positively selected for CCR7, yielding a CD45RA+CCR7+ population without TemRA cells. The library was obtained by the immunoSEQ multiplex PCR assay. This immuneACCESS table, as held by TCRdb, lists in-frame sequences with V and J called but not all clones. Of the missing ones, under half trace to an unresolved V gene in checked studies; the others have no known cause. The sample table contains some 600,000 clones; only one count was recorded for about 95% of them. The ten top clones hold around 0.1% of the sample. Input material: naive CD8+ T cells sorted from blood. This specimen's cell subset or site label, per the study, means: CD45RA+CCR7+. All receptors derive from a woman between 25 and 40 years old in good health.

The V and J genes are TRBV5-1 and TRBJ1-2, with a weak D call TRBD1 (5 bases). This CDR3 comprises 14 residues. Germline lookup yields CDR1 SGHRS and CDR2 YFSETQ. V shed 0 bases and J shed 6 bases, with 12 bases lying between them. The CDR3 sequence: CASSLVVREHGYTF. The CDR3 nucleotides read TGCGCCAGCAGCTTGGTAGTCAGGGAGCATGGCTACACCTTC.

This clone has only one observation. The rearrangement joins TRBV5-4 to TRBJ1-2; D not resolved. V lost 2 bases and J lost 3, with 11 bases in between. Germline V gene sequence: CDR1 SGHNT, CDR2 YYREEE (reference sequence). The CDR3 loop spans 14 amino acids. The CDR3 DNA reads TGTGCCAGCAGCTTCGTGGGGAGCTACTATGGCTACACCTTC. This encodes CASSFVGSYYGYTF.

In this sample, this clone turned up once. The chain employs TRBV30 and TRBJ1-6; the D gene is possibly TRBD1 (5 bases). CDR3 length: 15 amino acids. CDR1 and CDR2 from the germline V gene are GTSNPN and SVGIG (reference sequence). The ends were cut back, 4 bases at V and 2 bases at J, with 12 bases in the middle. In nucleotides, the CDR3 is TGTGCCTGGACAAGGGGCGCCGCCTATAATTCACCCCTCCACTTT. Translation gives CAWTRGAAYNSPLHF.

The gene calls are TRBV4-2 and TRBJ1-6, with 8 bases identical to TRBD1. Losses at the gene ends were 4 bases for V and 3 bases for J; bases not matched to a gene: 14. This CDR3 region has 19 residues. Germline values: CDR1 LGHNA, CDR2 YNFKEQ. The CDR3 coding sequence is TGTGCCAGCAGCCCGGATACCGGGACAGGCCTTCGCTATAATTCACCCCTCCACTTT. Translated: CASSPDTGTGLRYNSPLHF.

This clone appeared a single time. The V gene is TRBV5-6, the J gene TRBJ2-5, with no clear D. V was clipped by 4 bases and J by 2 bases, with 12 bases between them. CDR1 and CDR2 from the germline V gene are SGHDT and YYEEEE. There are 14 residues in the CDR3. The CDR3 sequence is CASSRHVVQETQYF. The CDR3 DNA sequence: TGTGCCAGCAGCCGACACGTTGTTCAAGAGACCCAGTACTTC.

The chain is built from TRBV4-2 and TRBJ2-1; a possible D gene is TRBD1 (5 bases). This CDR3 spans 16 amino acids. From germline, CDR1 is LGHNA and CDR2 YNFKEQ. V was pared by 0 bases and J by 1 base, with 10 bases between. CDR3 residues: CASSQEVSGSYNEQFF. CDR3 DNA: TGTGCCAGCAGCCAAGAAGTATCAGGGTCCTACAATGAGCAGTTCTTC.